What follows describes a single T cell receptor (beta chain). Its antigen remains unidentified. Regarding treatment: oral pan-JAK inhibitor, 5-10 mg twice daily. The data originate from a study of CD8+ T cells in alopecia areata. The study, taken as a whole, reports: In scalp samples, resident alphabeta T cells of normal skin are also sequenced.

Germline V CDR1 and CDR2: SEHNR, FQNEAQ (reference sequence). V lost 5 bases and J lost 4, with 11 bases in between. The CDR3 contains 13 residues. cDNA serving as the sequencing template came from extracted, reverse transcribed RNA. The protocol was immunoSEQ multiplex PCR, while the TCRdb copy is restricted to in-frame clones and leaves out a portion. The data hold 100,000 to 140,000 clones, with less than 90% observed a single time. The origin of this receptor is a human donor with alopecia areata. Sample: CD8+ T cells sorted from blood, taken at week 24, from a patient treated with tofacitinib. The rearrangement uses TRBV7-9 and TRBJ2-5; no reliable D call. Here the CDR3 DNA reads TGTGCCAGCAGCCCCAGGACGCGAGAGACCCAGTACTTC. This codes for CASSPRTRETQYF.